Listed here are 23 T cell receptor beta chains from one sample, sequenced in a study of T-cell reconstitution after alpha-beta-depleted transplantation in children. Unique molecular identifiers were incorporated when the TCRbeta library was constructed. One entry per CDR3 protein, called by TCRdb with MiXCR from the PCR reads. The sample includes around 700,000 distinct CDR3 sequences, around 12% of them seen just once. Source: PBMCs, taken before TCRalphabeta/CD19-depleted stem cell transplant. Receptors originate from a girl between 2 and 10 years old with congenital amegakaryocytic thrombocytopenia, due to receive a stem cell transplant.

The CDR3 protein is CAWSDRDRGATYEQYF. CDR3 DNA sequence: TGTGCCTGGAGCGACCGGGACAGGGGAGCTACCTACGAGCAGTACTTC. The chain uses TRBV30 and TRBJ2-7; 10 bases match TRBD1. The CDR3 spans 16 residues. The germline V gene has CDR1 GTSNPN and CDR2 SVGIG (reference sequence). V lost 3 bases to trimming and J lost 2 bases; unmatched junction nucleotides: 10.

This clonotype appeared many times. The chain combines TRBV4-2 with TRBJ2-7; 7 nucleotides match TRBD2. V gave up 3 bases and J gave up 2 bases; unmatched junction bases: 4. Per germline, CDR1 LGHNA and CDR2 YNFKEQ. This CDR3 contains 14 residues. CDR3: CASSHREEAYEQYF. As DNA, the CDR3 is TGTGCCAGCAGCCACCGGGAGGAAGCCTACGAGCAGTACTTC.

This clonotype was counted a few times. The V gene is TRBV28, the J gene TRBJ2-3, with TRBD2 matching 9 bases. Unmatched junction bases numbered 7, after V lost 5 bases and J lost 4 bases. This CDR3 has 15 residues. The V gene's germline CDR1 is MDHEN and CDR2 SYDVKM. CDR3 DNA: TGTGCCAGCAGTCGGATAGCGGGAGTTGCAGATACGCAGTATTTT. Protein: CASSRIAGVADTQYF.

This clonotype was seen a handful of times. V and J are TRBV18 and TRBJ2-7; TRBD1 aligns across 10 bases. The J segment lost 2 bases and the V segment lost 5 bases, leaving 6 bases of the junction unmatched. This CDR3 region has 15 residues. Germline CDR1 is KGHSH and CDR2 is LQKENI. CDR3 bases: TGTGCCAGCTCAGTCGGGACAGGGGTTACCTACGAGCAGTACTTC. It is translated as CASSVGTGVTYEQYF.

This clonotype was seen repeatedly, ten times or more. This chain joins TRBV20-1 and TRBJ2-2; D uncertain. Trimming pared 6 bases from V and 4 bases from J, leaving 9 bases between. The germline V gene has CDR1 DFQATT and CDR2 SNEGSKA (reference sequence). CDR3 size: 12 residues. The CDR3 nucleotides are TGCAGTGCCATCACAGCCACCGGGGAGCTGTTTTTT. Encoded protein: CSAITATGELFF.

This clonotype was counted many times. V gene TRBV12-3 or TRBV12-4 combines with J gene TRBJ2-2, with D tentatively TRBD1 (6 bases). The germline V and J ends were trimmed by 6 bases and 4 bases, with 12 bases remaining between them. The CDR3 length is 14 residues. CDR3 residues: CASSLTGTTGELFF. In nucleotides, the CDR3 is TGTGCCAGCAGCCTGACAGGTACCACCGGGGAGCTGTTTTTT.

This clonotype was detected ten times or more. The chain combines TRBV5-1 with TRBJ2-3, with 10 bases matching TRBD2. The ends lost 0 bases at V and 5 bases at J; junction bases unmatched: 0. This CDR3 contains 14 residues. Germline CDR1 and CDR2: SGHRS and YFSETQ. CDR3: CASSLGTSGDTQYF. The CDR3 coding sequence is TGCGCCAGCAGCTTGGGGACTAGCGGAGATACGCAGTATTTT. Supplemented by reference TRBV5-1 and TRBJ2-3, the full variable domain reads KAGVTQTPRYLIKTRGQQVTLSCSPISGHRSVSWYQQTPGQGLQFLFEYFSETQRNKGNFPGRFSGRQFSNSRSEMNVSTLELGDSALYLCASSLGTSGDTQYFGPGTRLTVL.

This clonotype showed up just a few times. The V and J genes are TRBV12-3 or TRBV12-4 and TRBJ2-2; D uncertain. The V end lost 6 bases, the J end lost 6 bases, and 11 bases lay between the germline ends. The CDR3 has 13 amino acids. In DNA form, the CDR3 reads TGTGCCAGCAGAACCCTGGGGTCCGGGGAGCTGTTTTTT. It yields the protein CASRTLGSGELFF.

There are many counts of this clonotype. This chain links TRBV7-2 with TRBJ2-1, with 14 bases that match TRBD2. Germline CDR1 and CDR2: SGHTA and FQGNSA. CDR3 length: 14 residues. The trim removed 5 bases at V and 7 bases at J, leaving 1 base unmatched. The CDR3 nucleotides read TGTGCCAGCAGCCGGACTAGCGGGAGGAATGAGCAGTTCTTC. Amino acids: CASSRTSGRNEQFF.

This clonotype was counted many times. The chain links TRBV20-1 to TRBJ2-5; TRBD2 matches 7 bases. CDR3 length: 13 residues. The junction had 3 bases not matched to a gene; V was cut back by 0 bases and J by 5 bases. Germline CDR1 DFQATT, CDR2 SNEGSKA (reference sequence). Here the CDR3 DNA reads TGCAGTGCTAGAGATGCGGGAGTGGAGACCCAGTACTTC. Translated: CSARDAGVETQYF.

This chain joins TRBV5-1 and TRBJ2-1, with D possibly TRBD2 on 6 matching bases. The CDR3 runs 15 residues. The germline V gene encodes CDR1 SGHRS and CDR2 YFSETQ. V was cut by 7 bases and J by 6 bases, with 20 bases left in between. Written as DNA, the CDR3 is TGCGCCAGCTCCCTATGGGTAGCGGAAAGCAATGAGCAGTTCTTC. Its protein product is CASSLWVAESNEQFF.

The chain has TRBV3-1 and TRBJ1-2; D is unresolved. Germline V gene sequence: CDR1 LGHDT, CDR2 YNNKEL (reference sequence). V dropped 3 bases and J dropped 2 bases, with 19 bases sitting between them. The CDR3 has 17 residues. The CDR3 DNA reads TGTGCCAGCAGCCACTTGACCGCAATTGACATCAACTATGGCTACACCTTC. Protein sequence: CASSHLTAIDINYGYTF. The complete variable domain, with remaining parts taken from reference TRBV3-1 and TRBJ1-2, reads DTAVSQTPKYLVTQMGNDKSIKCEQNLGHDTMYWYKQDSKKFLKIMFSYNNKELIINETVPNRFSPKSPDKAHLNLHINSLELGDSAVYFCASSHLTAIDINYGYTFGSGTRLTVV.

There are a few counts of this clonotype. The genes are TRBV7-8 and TRBJ2-7; a possible D gene is TRBD2 (6 bases). The CDR3 runs to 16 residues. Trimming shortened V by 3 bases and J by 0 bases, and 15 bases separated the two germline ends. Germline CDR1 reads SGHVS; CDR2 reads FQNEAQ. The chain's CDR3 is CASSFTPGLDSYEQYF. The CDR3 coding sequence is TGTGCCAGCAGCTTTACTCCGGGACTGGACTCCTACGAGCAGTACTTC.

This clonotype was counted between two and nine times. The rearrangement uses TRBV4-2 and TRBJ1-4; TRBD1 might be the D (5 bases). V was pared by 0 bases and J by 6 bases, with 14 bases between. CDR3 length: 16 residues. Germline V gene data show CDR1 as LGHNA and CDR2 as YNFKEQ. The CDR3 nucleotides read TGTGCCAGCAGCCAAGATCGGGGGGGAGGGGATGAAAAACTGTTTTTT. Protein sequence: CASSQDRGGGDEKLFF.

This rearrangement joins TRBV12-3 or TRBV12-4 to TRBJ2-7; 7 nucleotides line up with TRBD1. This CDR3 is 14 amino acids long. J gave up 6 bases and V 3 bases, and 8 bases lay outside the gene matches. The CDR3 sequence is CASSFGTALFEQYF. The CDR3 region has the DNA TGTGCCAGCAGTTTTGGGACAGCCCTCTTCGAGCAGTACTTC.

This clonotype appeared a few times. The V gene is TRBV12-3 or TRBV12-4, the J gene TRBJ2-5; D remains unclear. The CDR3 is 13 amino acids. Between the trimmed V and J ends, which lost 4 bases and 4 bases, there was a span of 10 bases. CDR3 DNA: TGTGCCAGCAGTTCGCCAGTCAGAGAGACCCAGTACTTC. As protein: CASSSPVRETQYF.

This clonotype was detected a few times. Compared with germline, one end of the junction differs, possibly owing to a read error. V and J are TRBV6-1 and TRBJ2-1, with D hard to call. This CDR3 is 16 amino acids long. Germline-derived CDR1 and CDR2 are MNHNS and SASEGT. CDR3 bases: TGTGCCAGCAGCCCTCAGGTGGCTATGTCCTTCAATGAGCAGTTCTTC. Translating it yields CASSPQVAMSFNEQFF.

The DNA of the CDR3 is TGTGCCAGCAGCCCGAGGGGGGACGGCTACAATGAGCAGTTCTTC. Its protein product is CASSPRGDGYNEQFF. The chain joins TRBV7-9 to TRBJ2-1; D tentatively reads TRBD1 or TRBD2 (6 bases each). The CDR3 is 15 amino acids. Per germline, CDR1 SEHNR and CDR2 FQNEAQ (reference sequence). Trimming pared 5 bases from V and 3 bases from J, leaving 14 bases between.

This clonotype was observed many times. The rearrangement uses TRBV6-6 and TRBJ2-7; a possible D gene is TRBD2 (6 bases). Germline loops: CDR1 MNHNY, CDR2 SVGAGI (reference sequence). This CDR3 region has 11 residues. The V and J ends lost 11 bases and 3 bases respectively, with 11 bases between them. The CDR3 protein is CAAGPNYEQYF. CDR3 DNA sequence: TGTGCCGCGGGGCCAAACTACGAGCAGTACTTC.

This clonotype has a count of ten or more. This chain uses TRBV15 with TRBJ2-1; 8 bases fit TRBD2. The CDR3 has 14 amino acids. CDR1 and CDR2 (germline): LNHNV, YYDKDF (reference sequence). V dropped 3 bases and J dropped 11; count of bases not matched to a gene: 9. CDR3 DNA sequence: TGTGCCACCAGCAGGGACGGGGGGGAGTTGCAGCAGTTCTTC. It yields the protein CATSRDGGELQQFF. The full variable domain, in which reference TRBV15 and TRBJ2-1 provide the parts outside the CDR3, is DAMVIQNPRYQVTQFGKPVTLSCSQTLNHNVMYWYQQKSSQAPKLLFHYYDKDFNNEADTPDNFQSRRPNTSFCFLDIRSPGLGDTAMYLCATSRDGGELQQFFGPGTRLTVL.

The chain employs TRBV3-1 and TRBJ2-1; 9 bases fit TRBD2. Trimming took 2 bases from V and 5 from J; bases not matched to a gene: 7. Germline CDR1 and CDR2: LGHDT and YNNKEL (reference sequence). The CDR3 is 16 amino acids. This CDR3 is CASSQLGTSKDNEQFF. The CDR3 DNA reads TGTGCCAGCAGCCAACTCGGGACTAGCAAGGACAATGAGCAGTTCTTC.

The V gene is TRBV20-1, the J gene TRBJ2-7; no firm D call. CDR3 size: 12 residues. Germline V CDR1 and CDR2: DFQATT, SNEGSKA (reference sequence). The germline V and J ends were trimmed by 4 bases and 7 bases, with 14 bases remaining between them. CDR3 loop: CSATWAPREQYF. The CDR3 DNA reads as TGCAGTGCTACATGGGCGCCTAGGGAGCAGTACTTC.

This clonotype was picked up many times. This chain joins TRBV20-1 and TRBJ2-1; D is ambiguous. Trimming removed 4 bases from V and 3 bases from J, with 25 bases in between. Germline CDR1 reads DFQATT; CDR2 reads SNEGSKA (reference sequence). This CDR3 is built from 18 residues. This chain's CDR3 is CSANLLAERGAGYNEQFF. Written as DNA, the CDR3 is TGCAGTGCTAATCTTCTGGCGGAGCGAGGAGCTGGCTACAATGAGCAGTTCTTC.